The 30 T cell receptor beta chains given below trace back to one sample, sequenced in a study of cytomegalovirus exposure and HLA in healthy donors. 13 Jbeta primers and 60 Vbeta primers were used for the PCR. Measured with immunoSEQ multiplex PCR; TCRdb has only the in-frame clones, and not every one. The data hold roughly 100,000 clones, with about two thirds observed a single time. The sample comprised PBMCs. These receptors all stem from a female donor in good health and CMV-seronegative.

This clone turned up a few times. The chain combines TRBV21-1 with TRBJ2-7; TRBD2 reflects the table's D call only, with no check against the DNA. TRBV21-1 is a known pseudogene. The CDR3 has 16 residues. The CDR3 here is CASSPLCKTITYEQYV. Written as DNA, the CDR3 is TGTGCCAGCAGCCCACTATGTAAGACTATTACCTACGAGCAGTACGTC.

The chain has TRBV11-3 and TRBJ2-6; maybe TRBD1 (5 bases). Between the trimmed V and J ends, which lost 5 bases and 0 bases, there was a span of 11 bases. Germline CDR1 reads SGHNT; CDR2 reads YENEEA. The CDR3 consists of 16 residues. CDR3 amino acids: CASSPRQPSGANVLTF. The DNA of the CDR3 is TGTGCCAGCAGCCCCAGACAGCCCTCTGGGGCCAACGTCCTGACTTTC. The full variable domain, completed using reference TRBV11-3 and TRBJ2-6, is EAGVVQSPRYKIIEKKQPVAFWCNPISGHNTLYWYLQNLGQGPELLIRYENEEAVDDSQLPKDRFSAERLKGVDSTLKIQPAELGDSAVYLCASSPRQPSGANVLTFGAGSRLTVL.

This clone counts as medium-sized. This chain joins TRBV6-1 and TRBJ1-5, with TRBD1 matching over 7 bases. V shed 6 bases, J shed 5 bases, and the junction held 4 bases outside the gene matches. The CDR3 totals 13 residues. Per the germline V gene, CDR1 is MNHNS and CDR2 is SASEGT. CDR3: CASRPGTDQPQHF. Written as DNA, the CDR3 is TGTGCCAGCAGACCCGGGACAGATCAGCCCCAGCATTTT.

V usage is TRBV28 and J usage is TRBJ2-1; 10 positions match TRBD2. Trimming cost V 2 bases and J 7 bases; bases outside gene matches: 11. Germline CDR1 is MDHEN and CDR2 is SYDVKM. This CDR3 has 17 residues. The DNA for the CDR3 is TGTGCCAGCAGTTTACCCCGGCTAGCGGGAGTCCGGAATGAGCAGTTCTTC. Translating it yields CASSLPRLAGVRNEQFF.

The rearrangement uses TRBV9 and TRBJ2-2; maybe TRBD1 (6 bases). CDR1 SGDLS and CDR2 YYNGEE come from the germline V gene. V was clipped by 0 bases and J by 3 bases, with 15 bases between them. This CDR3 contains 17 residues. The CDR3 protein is CASSVAPDRIYTGELFF. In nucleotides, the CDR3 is TGTGCCAGCAGCGTAGCCCCCGACAGGATATACACCGGGGAGCTGTTTTTT.

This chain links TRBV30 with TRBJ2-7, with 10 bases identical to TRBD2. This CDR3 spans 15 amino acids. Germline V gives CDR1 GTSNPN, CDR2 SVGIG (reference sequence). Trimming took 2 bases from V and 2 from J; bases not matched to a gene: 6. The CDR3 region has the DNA TGTGCCTGGAGTTCGGGACTAGCGACAACCTACGAGCAGTACTTC. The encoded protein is CAWSSGLATTYEQYF.

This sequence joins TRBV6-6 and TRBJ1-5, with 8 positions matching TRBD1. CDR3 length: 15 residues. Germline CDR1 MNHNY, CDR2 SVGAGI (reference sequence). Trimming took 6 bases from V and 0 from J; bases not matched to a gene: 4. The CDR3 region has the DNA TGTGCCAGCAGGGAGACAGGGGATAGCAATCAGCCCCAGCATTTT. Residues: CASRETGDSNQPQHF.

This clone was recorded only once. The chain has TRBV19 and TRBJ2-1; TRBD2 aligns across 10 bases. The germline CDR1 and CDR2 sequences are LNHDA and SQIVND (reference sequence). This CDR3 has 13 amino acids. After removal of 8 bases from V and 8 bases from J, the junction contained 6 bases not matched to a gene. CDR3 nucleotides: TGTGCCAGTTCGAAGCGGGAGGGGGATGAGCAGTTCTTC. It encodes CASSKREGDEQFF.

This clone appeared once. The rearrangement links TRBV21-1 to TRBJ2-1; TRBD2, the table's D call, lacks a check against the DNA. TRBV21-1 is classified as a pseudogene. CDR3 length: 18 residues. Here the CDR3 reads CASTIRFSGRAPYNEQFF. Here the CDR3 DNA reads TGTGCCAGCACCATCAGATTTAGCGGGAGGGCCCCCTACAATGAGCAGTTCTTC.

The CDR3 nucleotides read TGTGCCAGCAGCCCGACACCTCGGGGCACTGAAGCTTTCTTT. Translating it yields CASSPTPRGTEAFF. The chain recombines TRBV7-3 with TRBJ1-1; no clear D. Trimming cost V 5 bases and J 4 bases, with 14 bases left between them. The CDR3 runs 14 residues. CDR1 and CDR2 from the germline V gene are SGHTA and FQGTGA.

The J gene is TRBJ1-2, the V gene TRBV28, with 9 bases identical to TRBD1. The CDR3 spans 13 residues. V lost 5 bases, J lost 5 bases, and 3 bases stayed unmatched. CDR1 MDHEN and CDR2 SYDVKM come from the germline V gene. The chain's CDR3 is CASSTGTGYGYTF. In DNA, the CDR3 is TGTGCCAGCAGTACCGGGACAGGGTATGGCTACACCTTC.

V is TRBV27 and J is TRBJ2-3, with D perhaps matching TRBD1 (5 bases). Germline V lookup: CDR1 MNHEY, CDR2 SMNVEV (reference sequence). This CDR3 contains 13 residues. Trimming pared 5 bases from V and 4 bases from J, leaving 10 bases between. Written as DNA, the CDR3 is TGTGCCAGCAGTATCCAGGGCCCAGATACGCAGTATTTT. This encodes CASSIQGPDTQYF.

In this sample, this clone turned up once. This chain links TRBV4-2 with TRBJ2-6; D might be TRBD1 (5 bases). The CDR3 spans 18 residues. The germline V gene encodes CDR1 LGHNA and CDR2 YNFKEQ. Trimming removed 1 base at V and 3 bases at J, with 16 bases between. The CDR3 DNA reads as TGTGCCAGCAGCCAAGGGGTAAGCAGGGAAGGTGGGGCCAACGTCCTGACTTTC. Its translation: CASSQGVSREGGANVLTF.

CDR3: CASSLGSGLGAADTQYF. The DNA for the CDR3 is TGTGCCAGCAGCTTAGGATCAGGACTAGGGGCCGCAGATACGCAGTATTTT. The chain links TRBV7-7 to TRBJ2-3, with 7 bases identical to TRBD2. Germline V lookup: CDR1 SSHAT, CDR2 FNYEAQ (reference sequence). The V and J ends lost 1 base and 4 bases, in that order; junction bases with no gene match: 11. This CDR3 contains 17 residues. Combining the CDR3 with reference TRBV7-7 and TRBJ2-3 gives the whole variable domain GAGVSQSPRYKVTKRGQDVTLRCDPISSHATLYWYQQALGQGPEFLTYFNYEAQPDKSGLPSDRFSAERPEGSISTLTIQRTEQRDSAMYRCASSLGSGLGAADTQYFGPGTRLTVL.

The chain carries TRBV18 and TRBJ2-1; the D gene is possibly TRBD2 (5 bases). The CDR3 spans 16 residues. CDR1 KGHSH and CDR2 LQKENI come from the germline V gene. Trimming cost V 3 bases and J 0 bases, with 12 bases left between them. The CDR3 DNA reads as TGTGCCAGCTCACCGTTGCCTAGCAGCTCCTACAATGAGCAGTTCTTC. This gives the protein CASSPLPSSSYNEQFF.

The CDR3 bases are TGCGCCAGCAGCTTGGCCAGAGAAGCGTACAATGAGCAGTTCTTC. Encoded protein: CASSLAREAYNEQFF. The V call is TRBV5-1, the J call TRBJ2-1; D unclear. The CDR3 is 15 residues long. CDR1 and CDR2 (germline): SGHRS, YFSETQ. Trimming pared 0 bases from V and 4 bases from J, leaving 11 bases between.

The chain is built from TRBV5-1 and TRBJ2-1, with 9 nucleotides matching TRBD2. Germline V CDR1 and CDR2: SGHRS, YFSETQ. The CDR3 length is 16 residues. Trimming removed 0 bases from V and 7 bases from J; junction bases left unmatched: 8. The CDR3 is CASSLVLLAGRNEQFF. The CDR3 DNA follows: TGCGCCAGCAGCTTGGTGCTGCTAGCGGGGAGGAATGAGCAGTTCTTC.

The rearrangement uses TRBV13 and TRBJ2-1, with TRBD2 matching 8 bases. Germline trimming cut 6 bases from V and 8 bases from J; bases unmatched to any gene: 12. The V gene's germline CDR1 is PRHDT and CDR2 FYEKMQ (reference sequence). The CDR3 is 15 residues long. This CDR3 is CASRPPGTRIDEQFF. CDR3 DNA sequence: TGTGCCAGCAGGCCTCCCGGGACTAGAATCGATGAGCAGTTCTTC.

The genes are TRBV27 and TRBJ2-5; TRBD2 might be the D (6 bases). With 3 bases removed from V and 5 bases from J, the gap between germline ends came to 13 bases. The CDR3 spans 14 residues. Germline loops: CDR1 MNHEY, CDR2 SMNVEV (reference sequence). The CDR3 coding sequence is TGTGCCAGCAGTTTTTCGACTAGTAGGGAGACCCAGTACTTC. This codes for CASSFSTSRETQYF.

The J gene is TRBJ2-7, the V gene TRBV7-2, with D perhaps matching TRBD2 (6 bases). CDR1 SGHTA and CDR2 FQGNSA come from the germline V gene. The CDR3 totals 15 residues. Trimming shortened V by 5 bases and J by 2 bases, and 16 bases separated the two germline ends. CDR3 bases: TGTGCCAGCAGCCCAGGCGGGACCCGACCCTACGAGCAGTACTTC. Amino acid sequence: CASSPGGTRPYEQYF.

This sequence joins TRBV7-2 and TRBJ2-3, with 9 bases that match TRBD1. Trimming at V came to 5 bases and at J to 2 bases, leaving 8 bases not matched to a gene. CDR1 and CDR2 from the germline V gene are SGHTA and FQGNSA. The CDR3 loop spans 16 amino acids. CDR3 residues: CASSPRTGVVTDTQYF. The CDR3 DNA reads TGTGCCAGCAGCCCCCGGACAGGGGTAGTCACAGATACGCAGTATTTT.

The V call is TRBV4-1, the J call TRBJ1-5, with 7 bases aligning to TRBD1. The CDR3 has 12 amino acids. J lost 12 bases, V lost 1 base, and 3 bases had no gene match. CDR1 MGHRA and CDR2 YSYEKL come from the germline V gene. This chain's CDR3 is CASSQGGTVQHF. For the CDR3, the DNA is TGCGCCAGCAGCCAAGGAGGGACAGTCCAGCATTTT.

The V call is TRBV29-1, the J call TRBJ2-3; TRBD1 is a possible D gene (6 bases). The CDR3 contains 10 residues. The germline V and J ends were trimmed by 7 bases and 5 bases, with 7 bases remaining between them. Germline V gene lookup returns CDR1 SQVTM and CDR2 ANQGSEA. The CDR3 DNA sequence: TGCAGCGGACAGGTAGATACGCAGTATTTT. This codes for CSGQVDTQYF.

The CDR3 DNA follows: TGTGCCAGCAGTTCTATATCCTCGCACGTTCCCCATGAAAAACTGTTTTTT. It is translated as CASSSISSHVPHEKLFF. The chain uses TRBV28 and TRBJ1-4; D gene ambiguous. CDR3 length: 17 residues. Trimming removed 4 bases at V and 6 bases at J, with 21 bases between. CDR1 and CDR2 from the germline V gene are MDHEN and SYDVKM.

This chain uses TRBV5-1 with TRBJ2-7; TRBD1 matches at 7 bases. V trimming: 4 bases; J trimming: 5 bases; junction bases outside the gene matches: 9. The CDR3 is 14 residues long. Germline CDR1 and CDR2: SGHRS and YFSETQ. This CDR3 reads CASSQRDRAHEQYF. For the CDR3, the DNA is TGCGCCAGCAGCCAACGTGACAGGGCCCACGAGCAGTACTTC.

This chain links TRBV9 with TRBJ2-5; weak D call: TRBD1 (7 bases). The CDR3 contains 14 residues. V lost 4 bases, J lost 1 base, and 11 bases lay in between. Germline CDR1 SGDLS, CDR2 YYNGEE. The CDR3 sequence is CASSPGGFQETQYF. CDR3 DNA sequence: TGTGCCAGCAGCCCAGGGGGGTTCCAAGAGACCCAGTACTTC.

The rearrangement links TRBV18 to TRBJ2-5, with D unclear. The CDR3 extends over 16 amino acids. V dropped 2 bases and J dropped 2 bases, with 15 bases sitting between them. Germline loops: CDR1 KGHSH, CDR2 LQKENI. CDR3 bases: TGTGCCAGCTCACCAGTTTTAACTCGCGGACAAGAGACCCAGTACTTC. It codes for CASSPVLTRGQETQYF.

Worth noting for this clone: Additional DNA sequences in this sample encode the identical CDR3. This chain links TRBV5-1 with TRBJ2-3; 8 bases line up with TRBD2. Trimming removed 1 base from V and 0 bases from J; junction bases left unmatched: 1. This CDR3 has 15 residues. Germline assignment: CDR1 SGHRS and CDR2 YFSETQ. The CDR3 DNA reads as TGCGCCAGCAGCTTGACTAGCGGTAGCACAGATACGCAGTATTTT. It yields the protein CASSLTSGSTDTQYF.

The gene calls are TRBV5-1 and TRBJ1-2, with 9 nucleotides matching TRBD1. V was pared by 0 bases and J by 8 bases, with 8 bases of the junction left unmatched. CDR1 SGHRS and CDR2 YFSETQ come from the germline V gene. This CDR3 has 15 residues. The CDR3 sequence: CASSLGSGQGRGYTF. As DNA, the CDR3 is TGCGCCAGCAGCTTGGGATCGGGACAGGGTCGGGGCTACACCTTC.

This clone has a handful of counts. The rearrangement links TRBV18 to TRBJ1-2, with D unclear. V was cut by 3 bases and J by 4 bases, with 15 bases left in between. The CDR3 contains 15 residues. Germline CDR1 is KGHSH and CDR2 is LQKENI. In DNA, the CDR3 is TGTGCCAGCTCACCTTTTATAACAGAGGGCTATGGCTACACCTTC. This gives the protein CASSPFITEGYGYTF.